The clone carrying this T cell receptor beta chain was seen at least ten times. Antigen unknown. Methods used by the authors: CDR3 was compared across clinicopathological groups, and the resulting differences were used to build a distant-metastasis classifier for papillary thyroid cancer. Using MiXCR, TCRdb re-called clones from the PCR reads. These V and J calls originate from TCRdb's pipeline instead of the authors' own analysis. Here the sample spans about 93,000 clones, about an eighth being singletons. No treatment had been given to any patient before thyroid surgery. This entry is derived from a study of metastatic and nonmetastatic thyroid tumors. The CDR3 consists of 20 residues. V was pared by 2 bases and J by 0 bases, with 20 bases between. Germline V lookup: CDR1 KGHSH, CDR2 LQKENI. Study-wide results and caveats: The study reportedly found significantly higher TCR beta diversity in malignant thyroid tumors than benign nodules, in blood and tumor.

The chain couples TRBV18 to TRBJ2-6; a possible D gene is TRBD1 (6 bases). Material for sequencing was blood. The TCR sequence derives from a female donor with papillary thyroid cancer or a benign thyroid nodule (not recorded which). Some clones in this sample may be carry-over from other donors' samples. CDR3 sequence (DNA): TGTGCCAGCTCACCATTCTCAGGGGATTCCGTTTACTCTGGGGCCAACGTCCTGACTTTC. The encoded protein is CASSPFSGDSVYSGANVLTF.